This T cell receptor beta chain was sequenced during a study of T-cell reconstitution after alpha-beta-depleted transplantation in children. The length of the CDR3 is 15 residues. Germline V gene sequence: CDR1 DFQATT, CDR2 SNEGSKA (reference sequence). Trimming left V 4 bases short and J 6 bases short, with 20 bases between. The library targeted TCRbeta and was prepared with unique molecular identifiers. TCRdb itself ran the PCR reads through MiXCR, one entry per CDR3 protein. This table holds roughly 20,000 distinct CDR3 sequences, roughly a tenth found once. At least ten counts were recorded for this clonotype.

This specimen was PBMCs from the stem cell graft donor, taken from the stem cell graft. This clonotype was obtained from a human donor who donated a stem cell graft to a child with chronic granulomatous disease. The chain links TRBV20-1 to TRBJ2-3, with D possibly TRBD1 on 6 matching bases. CDR3 loop: CSANPMTGSLDTQYF. For the CDR3, the DNA is TGCAGTGCTAACCCTATGACAGGATCGTTGGATACGCAGTATTTT.